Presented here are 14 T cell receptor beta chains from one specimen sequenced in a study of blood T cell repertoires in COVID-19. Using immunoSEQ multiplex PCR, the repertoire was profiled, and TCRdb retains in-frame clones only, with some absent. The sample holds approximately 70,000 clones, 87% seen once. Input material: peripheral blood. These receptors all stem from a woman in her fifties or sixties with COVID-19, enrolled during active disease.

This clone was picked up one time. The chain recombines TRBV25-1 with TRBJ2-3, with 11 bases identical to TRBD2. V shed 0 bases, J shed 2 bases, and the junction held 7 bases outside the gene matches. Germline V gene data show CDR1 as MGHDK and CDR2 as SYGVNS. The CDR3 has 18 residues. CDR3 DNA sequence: TGTGCCAGCAGTGAATATAACCTAGCGGGAGGTTTCACAGATACGCAGTATTTT. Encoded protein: CASSEYNLAGGFTDTQYF.

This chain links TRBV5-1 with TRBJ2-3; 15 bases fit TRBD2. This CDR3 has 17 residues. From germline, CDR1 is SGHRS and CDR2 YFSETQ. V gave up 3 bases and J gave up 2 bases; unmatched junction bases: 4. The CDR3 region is CASSSGTSGRLTDTQYF. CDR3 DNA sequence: TGCGCCAGCAGCTCTGGGACTAGCGGGAGGCTCACAGATACGCAGTATTTT.

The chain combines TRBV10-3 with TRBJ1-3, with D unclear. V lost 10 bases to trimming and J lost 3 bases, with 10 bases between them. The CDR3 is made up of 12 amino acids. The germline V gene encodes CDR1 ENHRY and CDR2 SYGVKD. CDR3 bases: TGTGCCACATCGATAGATGGAAACACCATATATTTT. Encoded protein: CATSIDGNTIYF.

CDR3 DNA sequence: TGCGCCAGCAGCTTGGATCTTACAGGGGGTGAAGCTTTCTTT. Its translation: CASSLDLTGGEAFF. This sequence joins TRBV5-1 and TRBJ1-1; 8 nucleotides agree with TRBD1. Germline CDR1 and CDR2: SGHRS and YFSETQ. CDR3 length: 14 amino acids. With 0 bases clipped from V and 7 bases from J, the junction kept 5 bases outside the gene matches.

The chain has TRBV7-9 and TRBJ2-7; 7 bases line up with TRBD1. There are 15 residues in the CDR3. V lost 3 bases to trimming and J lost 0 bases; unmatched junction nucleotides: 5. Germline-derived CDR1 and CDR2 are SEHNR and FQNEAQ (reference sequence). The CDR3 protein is CASSFGTVSSYEQYF. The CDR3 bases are TGTGCCAGCAGCTTCGGGACAGTGAGCTCCTACGAGCAGTACTTC.

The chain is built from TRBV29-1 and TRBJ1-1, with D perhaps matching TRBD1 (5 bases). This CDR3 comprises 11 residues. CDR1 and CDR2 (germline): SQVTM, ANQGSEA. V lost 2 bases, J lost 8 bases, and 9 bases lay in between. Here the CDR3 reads CSVERGWEAFF. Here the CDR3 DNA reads TGCAGCGTTGAAAGGGGCTGGGAAGCTTTCTTT.

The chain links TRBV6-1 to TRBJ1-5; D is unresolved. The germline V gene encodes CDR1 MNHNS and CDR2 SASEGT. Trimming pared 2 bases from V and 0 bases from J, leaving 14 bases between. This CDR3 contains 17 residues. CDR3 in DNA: TGTGCCAGCAGTGAACTGTCACCTACTTATAGCAATCAGCCCCAGCATTTT. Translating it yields CASSELSPTYSNQPQHF.

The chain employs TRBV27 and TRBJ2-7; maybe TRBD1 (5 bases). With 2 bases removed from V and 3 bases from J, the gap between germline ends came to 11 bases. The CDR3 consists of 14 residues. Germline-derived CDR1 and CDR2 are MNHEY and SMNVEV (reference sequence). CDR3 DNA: TGTGCCAGCAGTTTACAGGGATCTTACTACGAGCAGTACTTC. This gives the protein CASSLQGSYYEQYF.

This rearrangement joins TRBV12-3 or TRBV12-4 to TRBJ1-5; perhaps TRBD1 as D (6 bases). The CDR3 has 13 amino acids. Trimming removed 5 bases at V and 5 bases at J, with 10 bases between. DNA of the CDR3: TGTGCCAGCAGTCGGGGGGGCCATCAGCCCCAGCATTTT. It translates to CASSRGGHQPQHF.

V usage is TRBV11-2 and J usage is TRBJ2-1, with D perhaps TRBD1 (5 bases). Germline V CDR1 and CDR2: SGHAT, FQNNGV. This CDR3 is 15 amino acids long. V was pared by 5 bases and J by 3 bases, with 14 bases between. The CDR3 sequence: CASSPRGSFYNEQFF. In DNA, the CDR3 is TGTGCCAGCAGCCCTAGGGGTAGTTTCTACAATGAGCAGTTCTTC.

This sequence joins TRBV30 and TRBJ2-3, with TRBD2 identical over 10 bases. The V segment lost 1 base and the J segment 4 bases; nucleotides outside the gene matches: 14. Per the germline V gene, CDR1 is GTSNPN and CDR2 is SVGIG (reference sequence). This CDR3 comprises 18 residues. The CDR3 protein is CAWSAPREREGRADTQYF. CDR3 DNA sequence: TGTGCCTGGAGTGCACCCCGGGAGCGGGAGGGCAGGGCAGATACGCAGTATTTT.

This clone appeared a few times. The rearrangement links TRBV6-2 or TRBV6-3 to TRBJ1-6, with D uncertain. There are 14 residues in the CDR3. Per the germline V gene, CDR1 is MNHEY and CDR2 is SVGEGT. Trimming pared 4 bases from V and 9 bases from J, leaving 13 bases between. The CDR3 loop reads CASSSAGGSSPLHF. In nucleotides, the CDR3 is TGTGCCAGCAGTTCGGCTGGAGGGAGTTCACCCCTCCACTTT.

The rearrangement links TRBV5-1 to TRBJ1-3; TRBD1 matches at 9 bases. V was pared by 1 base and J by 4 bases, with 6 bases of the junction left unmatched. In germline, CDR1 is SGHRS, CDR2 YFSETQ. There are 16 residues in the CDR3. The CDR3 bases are TGCGCCAGCAGCTTGTCGGGACAGGGTACAGGAAACACCATATATTTT. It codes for CASSLSGQGTGNTIYF.

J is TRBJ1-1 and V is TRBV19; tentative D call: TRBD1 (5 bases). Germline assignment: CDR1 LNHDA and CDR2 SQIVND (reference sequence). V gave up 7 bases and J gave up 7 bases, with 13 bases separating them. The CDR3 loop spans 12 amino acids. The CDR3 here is CASKAGGGEAFF. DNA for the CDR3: TGTGCCAGTAAGGCTGGGGGGGGTGAAGCTTTCTTT.